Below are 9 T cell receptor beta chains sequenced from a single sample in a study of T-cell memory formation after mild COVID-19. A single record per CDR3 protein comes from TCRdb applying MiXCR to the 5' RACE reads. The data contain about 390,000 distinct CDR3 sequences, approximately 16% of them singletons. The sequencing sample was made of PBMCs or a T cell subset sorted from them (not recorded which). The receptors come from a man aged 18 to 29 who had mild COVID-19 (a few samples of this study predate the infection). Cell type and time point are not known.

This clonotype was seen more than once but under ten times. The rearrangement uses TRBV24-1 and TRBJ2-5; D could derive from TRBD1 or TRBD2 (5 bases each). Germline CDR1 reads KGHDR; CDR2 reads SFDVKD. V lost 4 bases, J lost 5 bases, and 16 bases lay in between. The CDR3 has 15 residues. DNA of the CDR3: TGTGCCACCAGTGACCCGCGGGCAGGGCCGGAGACCCAGTACTTC. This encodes CATSDPRAGPETQYF.

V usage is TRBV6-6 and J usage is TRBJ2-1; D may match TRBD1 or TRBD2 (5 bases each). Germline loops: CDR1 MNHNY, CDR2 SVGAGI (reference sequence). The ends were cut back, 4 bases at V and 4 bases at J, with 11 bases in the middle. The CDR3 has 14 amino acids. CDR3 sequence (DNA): TGTGCCAGCAGTTGGCCTGGGGGTTACAATGAGCAGTTCTTC. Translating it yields CASSWPGGYNEQFF.

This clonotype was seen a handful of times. The CDR3: CSARKGSGPNRSAEQYF. For the CDR3, the DNA is TGCAGTGCTAGAAAGGGCTCAGGCCCAAACCGGTCCGCCGAGCAGTACTTC. The rearrangement uses TRBV20-1 and TRBJ2-7, with no clear D. The V gene's germline CDR1 is DFQATT and CDR2 SNEGSKA (reference sequence). The V gene lost 2 bases and the J gene lost 6 bases, with 26 bases spanning the gap. This CDR3 has 17 amino acids.

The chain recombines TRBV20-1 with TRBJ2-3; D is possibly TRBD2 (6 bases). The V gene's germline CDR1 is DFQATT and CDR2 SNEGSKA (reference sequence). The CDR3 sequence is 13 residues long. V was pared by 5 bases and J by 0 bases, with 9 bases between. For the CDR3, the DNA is TGCAGTGCTCCCGGGGGTAGCACAGATACGCAGTATTTT. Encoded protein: CSAPGGSTDTQYF.

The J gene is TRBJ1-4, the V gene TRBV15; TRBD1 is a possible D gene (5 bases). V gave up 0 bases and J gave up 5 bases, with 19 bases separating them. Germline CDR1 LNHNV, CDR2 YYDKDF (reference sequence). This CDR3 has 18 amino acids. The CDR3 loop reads CATSREGSGARRNEKLFF. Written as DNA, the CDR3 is TGTGCCACCAGCAGAGAAGGGAGTGGGGCCCGACGGAATGAAAAACTGTTTTTT.

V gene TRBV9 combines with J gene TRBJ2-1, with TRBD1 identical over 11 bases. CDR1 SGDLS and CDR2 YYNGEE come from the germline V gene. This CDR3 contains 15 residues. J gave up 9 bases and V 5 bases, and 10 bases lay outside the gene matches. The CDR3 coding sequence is TGTGCCAGCAGGGCGGTCGGACAGGGGGCGCGTGAGCAGTTCTTC. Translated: CASRAVGQGAREQFF.

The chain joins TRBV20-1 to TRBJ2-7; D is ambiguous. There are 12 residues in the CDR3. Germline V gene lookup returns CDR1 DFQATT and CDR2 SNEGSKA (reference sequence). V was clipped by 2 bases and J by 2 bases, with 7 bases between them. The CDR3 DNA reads TGCAGTGCTAGACGGAGACCCTACGAGCAGTACGTC. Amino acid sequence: CSARRRPYEQYV.

The CDR3 nucleotides are TGTGCCAGCAGTTACCCTAGCGGGGGGGCCGGGAATGAGCAGTTCTTC. Its protein is CASSYPSGGAGNEQFF. This chain uses TRBV6-6 with TRBJ2-1; 12 bases are shared with TRBD2. The CDR3 has 16 amino acids. V shed 2 bases and J 7 bases; nucleotides not matched to a gene: 6. CDR1 is MNHNY and CDR2 is SVGAGI in the germline V gene (reference sequence).

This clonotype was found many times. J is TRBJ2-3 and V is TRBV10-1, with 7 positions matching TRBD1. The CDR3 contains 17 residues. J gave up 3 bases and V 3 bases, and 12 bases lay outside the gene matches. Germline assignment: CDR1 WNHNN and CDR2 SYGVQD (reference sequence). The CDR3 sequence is CASSESRGQYRTDTQYF. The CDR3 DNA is TGCGCCAGCAGTGAATCGAGGGGGCAGTATCGTACAGATACGCAGTATTTT.